Described below is a single T cell receptor beta chain sequence and its context. Antigen specificity is unknown. As defined, naive CD8 cells were CD45RO-negative and positively selected for CCR7, with terminally differentiated effector memory CD45RA+ cells excluded. Donors included only healthy HIV-negative adults lacking recent acute infections or vaccinations. Germline V gives CDR1 GTSNPN, CDR2 SVGIG (reference sequence). Trimming removed 2 bases at V and 5 bases at J, with 12 bases between. CDR3 length: 13 amino acids. The run depth of the assay was deep. Sequencing used immunoSEQ multiplex PCR; TCRdb keeps in-frame clones, though not all of them. Of millions of clones detected, 90% to 95% appear once; the ten largest clones hold about 1.8%. The entry originates in a study of shared clonotypes between healthy human individuals. The study, taken as a whole, reports: Roughly 5% was the fraction of naive CD4 clonotypes found shared across a handful of donors. Sampling included only blood; tissue repertoires likely differ.

The V gene is TRBV30, the J gene TRBJ1-2; the D gene is possibly TRBD1 (5 bases). Sequencing input: naive CD8+ T cells from PBMCs. This receptor was taken from a man between 18 and 29 years old in good health. Some clones in this sample may be carry-over from other donors' samples. The CDR3 region has the DNA TGTGCCTGGAGTCCAGGGCTGGGGTATGGCTACACCTTC. It translates to CAWSPGLGYGYTF.